The entry that follows covers one T cell receptor beta chain sequence. Donors of Cohort 3 who recovered were those that had two negative PCRs, clearance, or symptom resolution. The repertoire was sequenced with immunoSEQ multiplex PCR; TCRdb's copy has only in-frame clones and lacks some. Among around 150,000 clones listed, around four fifths were seen once. This sample is part of a study of blood T cell repertoires in COVID-19. Study context: The study drew acute and convalescent COVID-19 samples from the United States, Italy and Spain. From T cells, B-cell-depleted T cells, or PBMCs came the material, which was cDNA or gDNA.

CDR3 size: 14 residues. Germline CDR1 is SGHDN and CDR2 is FVKESK. V was cut by 2 bases and J by 6 bases, with 10 bases left in between. The specimen was PBMCs or T cells enriched from blood (not recorded which). This rearrangement joins TRBV14 to TRBJ2-2; perhaps TRBD2 as D (6 bases). This receptor was identified in a woman aged 60-75 years who had recovered from COVID-19. CDR3 sequence: CASSQMPGAGELFF. As DNA, the CDR3 is TGTGCCAGCAGCCAAATGCCGGGGGCCGGGGAGCTGTTTTTT. Full variable domain (remainder filled in from reference TRBV14 and TRBJ2-2): EAGVTQFPSHSVIEKGQTVTLRCDPISGHDNLYWYRRVMGKEIKFLLHFVKESKQDESGMPNNRFLAERTGGTYSTLKVQPAELEDSGVYFCASSQMPGAGELFFGEGSRLTVL.